A selection of T cell receptor beta chains follows, all from one sample in a study of cytomegalovirus exposure and HLA in healthy donors. Sequencing was performed with immunoSEQ multiplex PCR; in TCRdb, only in-frame clones are kept and a portion is missing. The table records 40,000 to 55,000 clones, over 60% of them present only once. The specimen sequenced was PBMCs. The receptors stem from a woman aged 40 to 55 in good health and CMV-seropositive. The CDR3 runs from the conserved cysteine through the conserved F or W. The order of the fields is J gene, V gene, CDR3 protein.

J: TRBJ2-5; V: TRBV5-1; CDR3: CASSQAETQYF
J: TRBJ2-1; V: TRBV5-6; CDR3: CASSLGAGLAADEQFF
J: TRBJ2-7; V: TRBV9; CDR3: CASGPAGGDEQYF
J: TRBJ1-5; V: TRBV19; CDR3: CASSRQGIQPQHF
J: TRBJ2-3; V: TRBV9; CDR3: CASSPRGGWADTQYF
J: TRBJ1-5; V: TRBV29-1; CDR3: CSVATGGGGQPQHF
J: TRBJ1-5; V: TRBV28; CDR3: CASSPSGVKEGNQPQHF
J: TRBJ1-4; V: TRBV5-1; CDR3: CASSSGTGGEKLFF
J: TRBJ2-7; V: TRBV27; CDR3: CASSFRGFHEQYF
J: TRBJ2-5; V: TRBV15; CDR3: CATSRDPSGQETQYF
J: TRBJ2-7; V: TRBV23-1; CDR3: CASKRTVAFYEQYF
J: TRBJ2-2; V: TRBV7-9; CDR3: CASSHDRGRYTGELFF
J: TRBJ1-2; V: TRBV5-4; CDR3: CASSLPSGGYTF
J: TRBJ1-1; V: TRBV7-2; CDR3: CASSLKRGSAFF
J: TRBJ2-4; V: TRBV5-1; CDR3: CASGDAGKNIQYF
J: TRBJ2-2; V: TRBV6-4; CDR3: CASSEAGDNTGELFF
J: TRBJ1-1; V: TRBV20-1; CDR3: CSARRDSEAFF
J: TRBJ1-2; V: TRBV2; CDR3: CASRLQGWYGYTF
J: TRBJ2-3; V: TRBV27; CDR3: CASSPQGRDTQYF
J: TRBJ1-1; V: TRBV7-9; CDR3: CASSFGGVFTEAFF
J: TRBJ2-7; V: TRBV5-1; CDR3: CASSGQTDYEQYF
J: TRBJ2-7; V: TRBV4-1; CDR3: CASSQVRTSGQYF
J: TRBJ2-5; V: TRBV7-8; CDR3: CASRRDWGGVRETQYF
J: TRBJ2-7; V: TRBV5-8; CDR3: CASSLYKDRGYF
J: TRBJ2-7; V: TRBV30; CDR3: CARTSGQGFYEQYF
J: TRBJ2-1; V: TRBV30; CDR3: CAWSSSRGYNEQFF
J: TRBJ2-3; V: TRBV5-1; CDR3: CASSLSGGSSTDTQYF
J: TRBJ2-7; V: TRBV16; CDR3: CASSPGQGSYEQYF
J: TRBJ1-1; V: TRBV27; CDR3: CASRMTGLNTEAFF